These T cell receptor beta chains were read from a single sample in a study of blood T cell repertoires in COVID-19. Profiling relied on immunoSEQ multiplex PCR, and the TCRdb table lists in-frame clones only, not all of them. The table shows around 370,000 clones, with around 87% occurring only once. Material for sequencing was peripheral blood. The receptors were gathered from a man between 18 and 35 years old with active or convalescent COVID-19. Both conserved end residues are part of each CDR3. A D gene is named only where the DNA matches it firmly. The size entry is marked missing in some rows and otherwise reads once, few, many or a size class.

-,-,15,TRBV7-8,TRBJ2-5,TGTGCCAGCAGCAAGAGAACCGGTACCCAAGAGACCCAGTACTTC,CASSKRTGTQETQYF
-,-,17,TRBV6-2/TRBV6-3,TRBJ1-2,TGTGCCAGCAGTTACACCCGGAGGAGGACTACCAACGATGGCTACACCTTC,CASSYTRRRTTNDGYTF
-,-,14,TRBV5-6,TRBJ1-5,TGTGCCAGCAGCTTGGGCCGGACAGATCAGCCCCAGCATTTT,CASSLGRTDQPQHF
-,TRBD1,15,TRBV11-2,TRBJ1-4,TGTGCCAGCAGCTCGTACGGACAGGGAAGTGAAAAACTGTTTTTT,CASSSYGQGSEKLFF
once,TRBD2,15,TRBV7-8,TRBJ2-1,TGTGCCAGCAGCTTAGTCCAGCGGGGGGGAAATGAGCAGTTCTTC,CASSLVQRGGNEQFF
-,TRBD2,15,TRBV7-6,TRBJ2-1,TGTGCCAGCAGCTTTAGCGGGGGCCCTTCCAATGAGCAGTTCTTC,CASSFSGGPSNEQFF
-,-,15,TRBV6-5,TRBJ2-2,TGTGCCAGCACCCGTAGCGGACAAAACACCGGGGAGCTGTTTTTT,CASTRSGQNTGELFF
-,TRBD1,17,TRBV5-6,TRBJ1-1,TGTGCCAGCAGAGGAAGCCCGGACAGGGGTGCGAACACTGAAGCTTTCTTT,CASRGSPDRGANTEAFF
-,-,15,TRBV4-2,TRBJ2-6,TGTGCCAGCAGCCAAGAAGCCTCTGGGGCCAACGTCCTGACTTTC,CASSQEASGANVLTF
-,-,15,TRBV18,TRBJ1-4,TGTGCCAGCTCACCACAGAGAACAACTAATGAAAAACTGTTTTTT,CASSPQRTTNEKLFF
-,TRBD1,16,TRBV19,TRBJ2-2,TGTGCCAGTAGTATCCCGGCCAGGGGGCCGGTCGGGGAGCTGTTTTTT,CASSIPARGPVGELFF
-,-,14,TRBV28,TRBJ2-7,TGTGCCAGCAGTCCAGGGGAAGGACCCTACGAGCAGTACTTC,CASSPGEGPYEQYF
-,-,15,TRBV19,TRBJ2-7,TGTGCCAGTAGTATTGTGCGGGGTAGCTCCTACGAGCAGTACTTC,CASSIVRGSSYEQYF
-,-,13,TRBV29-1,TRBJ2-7,TGCAGCGTTGCAACGTCCGGGGATAACGAGCAGTACTTC,CSVATSGDNEQYF
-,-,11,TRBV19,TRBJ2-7,TGTGCCAGCCGGTCTGCCTACGAGCAGTACTTC,CASRSAYEQYF
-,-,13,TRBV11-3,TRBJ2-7,TGTGCCAGCAGCCTTTCCGACAGCTACGAGCAGTACTTC,CASSLSDSYEQYF
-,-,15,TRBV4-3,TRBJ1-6,TGCGCCAGCAGCCAATCGAACAGTCATAATTCACCCCTCCACTTT,CASSQSNSHNSPLHF
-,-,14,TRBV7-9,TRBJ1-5,TGTGCCAGCAGCTTATCAGGGACTAATCAGCCCCAGCATTTT,CASSLSGTNQPQHF
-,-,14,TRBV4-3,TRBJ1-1,TGCGCCAGCAGCCAAGTACAGGCGAACACTGAAGCTTTCTTT,CASSQVQANTEAFF
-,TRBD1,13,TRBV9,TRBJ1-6,TGTGCCAGCAGCGTGGGACAGGACTCACCCCTCCACTTT,CASSVGQDSPLHF
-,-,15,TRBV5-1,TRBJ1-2,TGCGCCAGCAGCTTGGACATTTCCCCTCAATATGGCTACACCTTC,CASSLDISPQYGYTF
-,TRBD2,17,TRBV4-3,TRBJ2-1,TGCGCCAGCAGCCAAGATCCTAGCGGGAGTGGGCACAATGAGCAGTTCTTC,CASSQDPSGSGHNEQFF
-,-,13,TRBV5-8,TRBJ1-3,TGTGCCAGCCAGCGGCCGAAAGGAAACACCATATATTTT,CASQRPKGNTIYF
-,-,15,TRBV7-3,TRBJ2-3,TGTGCCAGCAGCCCGGCGGCTGCTAGCACAGATACGCAGTATTTT,CASSPAAASTDTQYF
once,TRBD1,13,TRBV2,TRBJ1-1,TGTGCCAGCAGGGGGGGACAGGGGTCTGAAGCTTTCTTT,CASRGGQGSEAFF
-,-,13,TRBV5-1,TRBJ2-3,TGCGCCAGCAGCTCCTCTAGCACAGATACGCAGTATTTT,CASSSSSTDTQYF